Listed here is a single T cell receptor beta chain. The data are from a study of blood T cell repertoires in COVID-19. Study context: Samples came from the United States, Italy and Spain, spanning acute and convalescent COVID-19.

V was trimmed by 2 bases and J by 4 bases, leaving 12 bases between them. Per germline, CDR1 MNHEY and CDR2 SVGAGI. The CDR3 length is 15 residues. The protocol was immunoSEQ multiplex PCR, while the TCRdb copy is restricted to in-frame clones and leaves out a portion. Here the sample spans fewer than 250,000 clones, 82% being singletons. This TCR came from a woman of 80 years or more with acute or convalescent COVID-19. The sample consisted of peripheral blood. The chain joins TRBV6-5 to TRBJ2-1, with a weak D call TRBD1 (6 bases). For the CDR3, the DNA is TGTGCCAGCAGTTACGCGCAGGGGTCTTACAATGAGCAGTTCTTC. This codes for CASSYAQGSYNEQFF.